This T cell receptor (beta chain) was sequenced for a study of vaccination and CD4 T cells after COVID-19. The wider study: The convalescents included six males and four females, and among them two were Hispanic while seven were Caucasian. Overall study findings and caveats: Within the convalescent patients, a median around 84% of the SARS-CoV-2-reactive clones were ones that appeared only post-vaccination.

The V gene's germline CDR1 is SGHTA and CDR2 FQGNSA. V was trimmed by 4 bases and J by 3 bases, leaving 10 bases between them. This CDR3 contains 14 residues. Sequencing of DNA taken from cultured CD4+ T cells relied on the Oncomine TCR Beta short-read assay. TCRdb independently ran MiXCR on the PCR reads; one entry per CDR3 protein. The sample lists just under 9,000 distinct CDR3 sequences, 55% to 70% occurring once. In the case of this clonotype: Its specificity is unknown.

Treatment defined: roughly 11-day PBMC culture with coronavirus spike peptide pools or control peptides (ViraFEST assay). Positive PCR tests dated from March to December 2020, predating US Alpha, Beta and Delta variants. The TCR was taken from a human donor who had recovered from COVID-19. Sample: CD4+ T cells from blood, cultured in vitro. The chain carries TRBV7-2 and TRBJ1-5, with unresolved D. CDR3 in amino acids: CASSSSGVNQPQHF. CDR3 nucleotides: TGTGCCAGCAGCTCTTCCGGGGTCAATCAGCCCCAGCATTTT.